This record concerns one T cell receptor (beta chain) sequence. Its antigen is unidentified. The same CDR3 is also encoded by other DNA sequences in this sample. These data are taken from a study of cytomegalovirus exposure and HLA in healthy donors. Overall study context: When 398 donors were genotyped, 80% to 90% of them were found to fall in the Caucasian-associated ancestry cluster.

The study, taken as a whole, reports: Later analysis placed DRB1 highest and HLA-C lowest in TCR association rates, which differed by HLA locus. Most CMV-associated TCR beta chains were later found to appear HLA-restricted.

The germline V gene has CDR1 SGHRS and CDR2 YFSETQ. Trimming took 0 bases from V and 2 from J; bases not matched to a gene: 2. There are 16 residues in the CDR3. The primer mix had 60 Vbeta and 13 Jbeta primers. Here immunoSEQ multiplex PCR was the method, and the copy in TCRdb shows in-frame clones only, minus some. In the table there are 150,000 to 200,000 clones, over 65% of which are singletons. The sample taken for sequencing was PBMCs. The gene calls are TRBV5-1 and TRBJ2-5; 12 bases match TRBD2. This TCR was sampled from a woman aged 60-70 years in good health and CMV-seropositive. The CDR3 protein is CASSLELAGGQETQYF. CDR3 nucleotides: TGCGCCAGCAGCTTGGAGCTAGCGGGAGGGCAAGAGACCCAGTACTTC.